This TCR beta chain was observed in a study of blood T cell repertoires in COVID-19. Study context: Samples of COVID-19 (acute and convalescent) were obtained from the United States, Italy and Spain. PBMCs, B-cell-depleted T cells, or T cells provided the cDNA or gDNA that made up the material.

Method: immunoSEQ multiplex PCR; TCRdb's copy keeps in-frame clones and lacks some. The table shows approximately 100,000 clones, with around 89% occurring only once. The CDR3 is 14 amino acids. Germline trimming cut 7 bases from V and 0 bases from J; bases unmatched to any gene: 5. Germline loops: CDR1 MDHEN, CDR2 SYDVKM. This chain joins TRBV28 and TRBJ1-2; TRBD1 matches 7 bases. The sequence was obtained from a human donor with acute or convalescent COVID-19. The donor label of this sample is uncertain. Sequences were obtained from peripheral blood. CDR3 amino acids: CASIPTGANYGYTF. In DNA form, the CDR3 reads TGTGCCAGCATTCCCACAGGGGCTAACTATGGCTACACCTTC.